The clone carrying this T cell receptor (beta chain) was recorded a few times. Its antigen is unidentified. This sample stems from a study of cytomegalovirus exposure and HLA in healthy donors. Study-level information: The approximately 600 first-cohort repertoires shared a platform with the 130 or so validation repertoires, as reported in a later analysis.

Study-level findings and limits: In vitro data verified a few CMV-associated chains as specific for CMV antigens. Some TCR beta chains (164 of them) were listed as cytomegalovirus-associated.

The protocol was immunoSEQ multiplex PCR, while the TCRdb copy is restricted to in-frame clones and leaves out a portion. Of hundreds of thousands of clones in the sample, 86% are singletons; the top ten hold under 0.9%. V lost 7 bases and J lost 3; bases outside the gene matches: 3. This CDR3 is built from 13 residues. Germline V gives CDR1 MDHEN, CDR2 SYDVKM. The sequence was collected from a woman in her late teens or twenties in good health and CMV-seronegative. The sequencing sample was made of PBMCs. The chain is built from TRBV28 and TRBJ2-7; TRBD2 agrees at 10 bases. The CDR3 DNA is TGTGCCAGCACCGGGACTAGCGTCTACGAGCAGTACTTC. Its protein product is CASTGTSVYEQYF.